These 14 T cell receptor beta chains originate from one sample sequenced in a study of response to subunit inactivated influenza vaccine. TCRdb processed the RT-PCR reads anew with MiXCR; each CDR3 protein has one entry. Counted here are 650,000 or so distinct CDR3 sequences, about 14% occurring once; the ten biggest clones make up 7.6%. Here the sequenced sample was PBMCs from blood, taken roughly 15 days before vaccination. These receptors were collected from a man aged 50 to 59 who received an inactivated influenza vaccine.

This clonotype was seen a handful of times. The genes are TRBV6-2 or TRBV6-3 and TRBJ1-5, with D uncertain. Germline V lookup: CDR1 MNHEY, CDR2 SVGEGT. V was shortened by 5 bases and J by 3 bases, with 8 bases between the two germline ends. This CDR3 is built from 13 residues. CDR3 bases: TGTGCCAGCAGTGGACGGACCAATCAGCCCCAGCATTTT. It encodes CASSGRTNQPQHF.

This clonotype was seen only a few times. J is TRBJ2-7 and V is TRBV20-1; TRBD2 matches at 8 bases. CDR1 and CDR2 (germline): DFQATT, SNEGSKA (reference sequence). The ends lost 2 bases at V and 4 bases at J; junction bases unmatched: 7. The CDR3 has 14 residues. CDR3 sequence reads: CSARPRAGAYEQYF. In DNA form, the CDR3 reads TGCAGTGCTAGACCTCGAGCGGGGGCGTACGAGCAGTACTTC.

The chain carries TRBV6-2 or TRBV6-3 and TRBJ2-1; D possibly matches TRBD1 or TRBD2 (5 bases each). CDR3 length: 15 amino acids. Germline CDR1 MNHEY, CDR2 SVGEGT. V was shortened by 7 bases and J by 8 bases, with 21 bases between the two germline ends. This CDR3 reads CASNAGASTRDEQFF. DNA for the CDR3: TGTGCCAGCAACGCCGGGGCTAGCACGAGAGATGAGCAGTTCTTC.

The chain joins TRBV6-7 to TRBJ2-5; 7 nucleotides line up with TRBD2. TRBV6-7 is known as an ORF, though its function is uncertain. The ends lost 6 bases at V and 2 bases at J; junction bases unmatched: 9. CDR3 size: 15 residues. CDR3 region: CASSNPGTTQETQYF. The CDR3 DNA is TGTGCCAGCAGCAATCCTGGGACTACTCAAGAGACCCAGTACTTC.

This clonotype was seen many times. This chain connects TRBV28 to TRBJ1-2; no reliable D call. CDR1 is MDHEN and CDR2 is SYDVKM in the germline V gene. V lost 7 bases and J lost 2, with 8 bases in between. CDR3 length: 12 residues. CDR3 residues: CASTPRNYGYTF. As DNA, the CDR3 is TGTGCCAGCACTCCCCGGAACTATGGCTACACCTTC.

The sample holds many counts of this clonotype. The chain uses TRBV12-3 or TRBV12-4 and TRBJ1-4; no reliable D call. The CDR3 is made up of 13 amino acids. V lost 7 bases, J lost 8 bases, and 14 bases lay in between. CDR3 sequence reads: CASIRTLGEKLFF. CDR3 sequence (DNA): TGTGCCAGCATCCGGACCCTGGGGGAAAAACTGTTTTTT.

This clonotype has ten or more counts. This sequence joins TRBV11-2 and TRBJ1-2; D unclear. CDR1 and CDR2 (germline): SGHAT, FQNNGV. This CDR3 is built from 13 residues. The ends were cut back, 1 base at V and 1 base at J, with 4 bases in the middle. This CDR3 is CASSLGSNYGYTF. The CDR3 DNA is TGTGCCAGCAGCTTAGGGAGTAACTATGGCTACACCTTC.

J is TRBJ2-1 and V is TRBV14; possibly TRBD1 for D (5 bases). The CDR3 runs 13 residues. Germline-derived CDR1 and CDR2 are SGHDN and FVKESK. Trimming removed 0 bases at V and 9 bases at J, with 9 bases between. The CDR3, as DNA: TGTGCCAGCAGCCAAGAAAGGGGTACTGAGCAGTTCTTC. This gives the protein CASSQERGTEQFF.

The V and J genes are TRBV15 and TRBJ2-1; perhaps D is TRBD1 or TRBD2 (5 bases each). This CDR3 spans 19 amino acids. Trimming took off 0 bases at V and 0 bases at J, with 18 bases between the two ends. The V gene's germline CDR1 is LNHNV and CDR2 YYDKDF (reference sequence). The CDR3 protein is CATSRDLGGGDSSYNEQFF. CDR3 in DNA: TGTGCCACCAGCAGAGATCTGGGTGGGGGTGATTCCTCCTACAATGAGCAGTTCTTC.

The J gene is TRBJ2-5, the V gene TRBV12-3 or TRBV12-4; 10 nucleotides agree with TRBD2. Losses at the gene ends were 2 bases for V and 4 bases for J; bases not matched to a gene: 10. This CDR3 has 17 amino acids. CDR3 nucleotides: TGTGCCAGCAGTTTACTAGCGGGAGAGGGAATTCTAGAGACCCAGTACTTC. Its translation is CASSLLAGEGILETQYF.

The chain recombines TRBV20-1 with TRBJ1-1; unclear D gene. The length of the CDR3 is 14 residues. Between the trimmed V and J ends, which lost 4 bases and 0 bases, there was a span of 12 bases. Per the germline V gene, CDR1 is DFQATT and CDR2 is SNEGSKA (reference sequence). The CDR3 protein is CSAIALDLNTEAFF. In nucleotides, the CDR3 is TGCAGTGCTATCGCTCTTGACCTGAACACTGAAGCTTTCTTT.

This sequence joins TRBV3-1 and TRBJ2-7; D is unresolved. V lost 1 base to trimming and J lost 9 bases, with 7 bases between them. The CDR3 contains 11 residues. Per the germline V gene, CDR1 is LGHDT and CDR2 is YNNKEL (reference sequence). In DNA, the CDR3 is TGTGCCAGCAGCCAAGCGGCACGGCAGTACTTC. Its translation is CASSQAARQYF.

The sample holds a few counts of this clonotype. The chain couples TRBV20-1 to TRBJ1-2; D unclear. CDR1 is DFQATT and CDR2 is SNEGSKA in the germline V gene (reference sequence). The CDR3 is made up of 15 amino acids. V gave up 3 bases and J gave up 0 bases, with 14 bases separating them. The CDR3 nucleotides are TGCAGTGCTAGTCGCACAGTGCCAGCTAACTATGGCTACACCTTC. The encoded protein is CSASRTVPANYGYTF.

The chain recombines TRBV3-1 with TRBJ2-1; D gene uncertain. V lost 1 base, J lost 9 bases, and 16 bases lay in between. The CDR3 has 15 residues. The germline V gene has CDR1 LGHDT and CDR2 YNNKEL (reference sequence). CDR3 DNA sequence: TGTGCCAGCAGCCAAGTTCTGGGGTGGCGTACTGAGCAGTTCTTC. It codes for CASSQVLGWRTEQFF.